Shown below are 8 T cell receptor beta chains from a single sample sequenced in a study of T cells in women clearing cervical HPV infection. Clones were sequenced by immunoSEQ multiplex PCR, and TCRdb holds only the in-frame ones, with some missing. This sample's table has tens of thousands of clones. Sequenced material: blood buffy coat. The receptors here all came from a woman between 18 and 70 years old with a cervical HPV16 infection that either progressed to CIN3+ or cleared (not recorded which).

A word on this clone: The read gets to within 3 residues of the CDR3 end, and the germline J gene fills in the rest. This sequence joins TRBV18 and TRBJ1-1; tentative D call: TRBD1 (5 bases). This CDR3 has 13 amino acids. V was pared by 8 bases and J by 1 base, with 11 bases between. Germline values: CDR1 KGHSH, CDR2 LQKENI. The sequenced part of the CDR3 DNA is TGTGCCAGCCGACGGGGGGAGAACACTGAA. It codes for CASRRGENTE. The whole CDR3 region reads CASRRGENTEAFF.

To note about this clone: The read falls 3 residues short of the CDR3 end, and the missing part is taken from the germline J gene. This chain uses TRBV20-1 with TRBJ1-5, with 7 bases that match TRBD1. CDR1 and CDR2 from the germline V gene are DFQATT and SNEGSKA (reference sequence). V lost 1 base to trimming and J lost 6 bases; unmatched junction nucleotides: 9. This CDR3 region has 15 residues. The DNA read from the CDR3 is TGCAGTGCTAGAGTCCCGGGACAGAGACCTCAGCCC. Translation: CSARVPGQRPQP. The whole CDR3 sequence is CSARVPGQRPQPQHF.

Worth noting for this clone: Read coverage stops 3 residues before the CDR3 terminus; the germline J gene supplies the remainder. The chain couples TRBV6-4 to TRBJ2-3, with TRBD2 identical over 12 bases. Unmatched junction bases numbered 5, after V lost 5 bases and J lost 5 bases. CDR3 length: 15 amino acids. Germline CDR1 reads MRHNA; CDR2 reads SNTAGT. Partial CDR3 DNA: TGTGCCAGCAGTCCGACTAGCGGGAGTGGAGATACG. It specifies CASSPTSGSGDT. The CDR3 in full is CASSPTSGSGDTQYF.

With regard to this clone: The CDR3 end is not reached by the read, which stops 3 residues before it; the germline J gene fills it in. The chain is built from TRBV5-1 and TRBJ2-1; 13 nucleotides align to TRBD2. Losses at the gene ends were 4 bases for V and 8 bases for J; bases not matched to a gene: 15. This CDR3 is 18 amino acids long. Germline CDR1 SGHRS, CDR2 YFSETQ. The CDR3 protein is CASSQPIGLAGAFDEQFF. The sequenced CDR3 bases are TGCGCCAGCAGCCAACCCATCGGACTAGCGGGAGCATTCGATGAG.

Turning to this clone: The DNA ends 3 residues before the CDR3 does, and the rest of the CDR3 is filled in from the germline J gene. The chain recombines TRBV15 with TRBJ2-1; D may be TRBD1 or TRBD2 (5 bases each). V was trimmed by 0 bases and J by 7 bases, leaving 7 bases between them. The CDR3 extends over 13 amino acids. Per germline, CDR1 LNHNV and CDR2 YYDKDF (reference sequence). The covered CDR3 bases are TGTGCCACCAGCAGAGATGAGGGGAATGAG. Its translation is CATSRDEGNE. The full CDR3 sequence reads CATSRDEGNEQFF.

In regard to this clone: The read terminates 3 residues ahead of where the CDR3 ends, so the germline J gene completes it. The genes are TRBV5-1 and TRBJ2-2, with 8 bases lining up with TRBD1. Germline values: CDR1 SGHRS, CDR2 YFSETQ. The CDR3 consists of 15 residues. Trimming removed 4 bases from V and 4 bases from J; junction bases left unmatched: 6. The sequenced part of the CDR3 DNA is TGCGCCAGCAGCAGTCGGGACAGGAGCACCGGGGAG. Residues: CASSSRDRSTGE. The full-length CDR3 reads as CASSSRDRSTGELFF.

A note on this clone: The read ends 3 residues early relative to the CDR3; the germline J gene fills the gap. The rearrangement uses TRBV20-1 and TRBJ1-6, with TRBD1 identical over 9 bases. Trimming at V came to 6 bases and at J to 6 bases, leaving 6 bases not matched to a gene. The CDR3 sequence is 14 residues long. Germline V lookup: CDR1 DFQATT, CDR2 SNEGSKA (reference sequence). The covered CDR3 bases are TGCAGTGCAACCGGGACAGGGATTAATTCACCC. Amino acids: CSATGTGINSP. The full CDR3 protein is CSATGTGINSPLHF.

The chain's CDR3 is CASSLIPGKNTEAFF. The DNA read from the CDR3 is TGTGCCAGCAGCTTGATTCCGGGGAAGAACACTGAA. V usage is TRBV7-9 and J usage is TRBJ1-1, with D uncertain. With the read ending 3 residues before the CDR3 end, the germline J gene is used to fill in that end. This CDR3 contains 15 residues. Germline-derived CDR1 and CDR2 are SEHNR and FQNEAQ (reference sequence). V was cut by 3 bases and J by 1 base, with 12 bases left in between.